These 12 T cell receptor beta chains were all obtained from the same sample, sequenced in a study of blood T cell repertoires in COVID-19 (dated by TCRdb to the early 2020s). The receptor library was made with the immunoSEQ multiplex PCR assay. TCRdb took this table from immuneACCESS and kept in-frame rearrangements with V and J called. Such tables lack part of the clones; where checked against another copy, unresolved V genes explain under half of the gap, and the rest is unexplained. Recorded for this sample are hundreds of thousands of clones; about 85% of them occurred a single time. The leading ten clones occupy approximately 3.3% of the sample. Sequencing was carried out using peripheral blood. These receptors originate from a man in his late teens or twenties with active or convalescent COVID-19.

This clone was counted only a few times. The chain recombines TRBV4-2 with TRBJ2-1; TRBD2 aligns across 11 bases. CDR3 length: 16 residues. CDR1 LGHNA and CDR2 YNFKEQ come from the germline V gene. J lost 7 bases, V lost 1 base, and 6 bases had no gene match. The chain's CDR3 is CASSQVIGTSGNEQFF. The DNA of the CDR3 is TGTGCCAGCAGCCAAGTTATAGGGACTAGCGGTAATGAGCAGTTCTTC.

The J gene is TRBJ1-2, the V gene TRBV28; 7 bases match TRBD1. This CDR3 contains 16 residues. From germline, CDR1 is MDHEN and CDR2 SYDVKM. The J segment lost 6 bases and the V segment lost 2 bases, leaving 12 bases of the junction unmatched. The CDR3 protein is CASSLPRGLTGNGYTF. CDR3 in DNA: TGTGCCAGCAGTTTACCCCGGGGACTGACAGGGAATGGCTACACCTTC.

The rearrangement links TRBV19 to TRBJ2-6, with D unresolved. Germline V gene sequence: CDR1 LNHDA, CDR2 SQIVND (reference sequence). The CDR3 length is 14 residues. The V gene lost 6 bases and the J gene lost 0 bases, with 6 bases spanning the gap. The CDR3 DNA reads TGTGCCAGTAGCCACAGCTCTGGGGCCAACGTCCTGACTTTC. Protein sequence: CASSHSSGANVLTF.

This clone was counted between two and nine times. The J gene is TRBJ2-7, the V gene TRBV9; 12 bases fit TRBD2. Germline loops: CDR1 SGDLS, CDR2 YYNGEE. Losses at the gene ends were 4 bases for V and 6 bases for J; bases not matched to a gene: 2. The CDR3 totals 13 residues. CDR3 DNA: TGTGCCAGCAGCATGGGACTAGCGGGCGAGCAGTACTTC. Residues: CASSMGLAGEQYF.

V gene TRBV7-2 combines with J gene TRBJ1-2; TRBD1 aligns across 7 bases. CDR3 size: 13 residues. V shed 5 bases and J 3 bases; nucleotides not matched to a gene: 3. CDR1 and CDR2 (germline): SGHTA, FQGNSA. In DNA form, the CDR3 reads TGTGCCAGCAGCGGGGACAGACACTATGGCTACACCTTC. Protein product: CASSGDRHYGYTF. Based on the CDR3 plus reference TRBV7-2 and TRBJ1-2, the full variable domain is GAGVSQSPSNKVTEKGKDVELRCDPISGHTALYWYRQSLGQGLEFLIYFQGNSAPDKSGLPSDRFSAERTGGSVSTLTIQRTQQEDSAVYLCASSGDRHYGYTFGSGTRLTVV.

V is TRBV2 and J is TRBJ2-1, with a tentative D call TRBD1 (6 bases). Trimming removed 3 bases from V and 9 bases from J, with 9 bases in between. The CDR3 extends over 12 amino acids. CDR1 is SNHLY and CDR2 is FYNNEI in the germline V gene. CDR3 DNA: TGTGCCAGCAGTGATGGACAGCTTGAGCAGTTCTTC. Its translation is CASSDGQLEQFF.

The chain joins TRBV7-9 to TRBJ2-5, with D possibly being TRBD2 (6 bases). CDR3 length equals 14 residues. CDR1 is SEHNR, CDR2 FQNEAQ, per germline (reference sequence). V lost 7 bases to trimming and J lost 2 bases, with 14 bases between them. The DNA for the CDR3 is TGTGCCAGCACTCCGGCCGGGGGACAAGAGACCCAGTACTTC. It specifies CASTPAGGQETQYF.

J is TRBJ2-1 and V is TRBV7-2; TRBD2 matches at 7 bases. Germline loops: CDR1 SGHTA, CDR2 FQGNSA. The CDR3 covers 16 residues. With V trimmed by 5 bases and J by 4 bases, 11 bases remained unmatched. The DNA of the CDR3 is TGTGCCAGCAGCCCCATAGGCGGGAGTGGGTACAATGAGCAGTTCTTC. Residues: CASSPIGGSGYNEQFF.

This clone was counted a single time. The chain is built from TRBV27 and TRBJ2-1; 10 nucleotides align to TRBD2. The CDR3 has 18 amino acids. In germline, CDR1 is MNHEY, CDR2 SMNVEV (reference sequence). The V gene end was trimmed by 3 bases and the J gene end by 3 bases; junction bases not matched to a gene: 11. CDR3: CASSFLSSGGVYYNEQFF. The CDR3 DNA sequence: TGTGCCAGCAGTTTCCTTTCAAGCGGGGGGGTTTACTACAATGAGCAGTTCTTC.

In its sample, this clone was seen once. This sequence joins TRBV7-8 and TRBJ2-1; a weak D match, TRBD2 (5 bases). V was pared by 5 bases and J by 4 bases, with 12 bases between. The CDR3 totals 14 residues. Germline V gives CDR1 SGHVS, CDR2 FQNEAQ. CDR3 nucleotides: TGTGCCAGCAGCCAGCGCGGGCCGTACAATGAGCAGTTCTTC. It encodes CASSQRGPYNEQFF.

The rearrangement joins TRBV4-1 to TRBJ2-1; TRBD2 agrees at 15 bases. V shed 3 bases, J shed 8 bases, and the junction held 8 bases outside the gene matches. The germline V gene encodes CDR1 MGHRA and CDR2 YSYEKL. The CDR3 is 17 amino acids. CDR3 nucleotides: TGCGCCAGCAGCCACCAGGGGACTAGCGGGGGGTTGGATGAGCAGTTCTTC. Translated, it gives CASSHQGTSGGLDEQFF.

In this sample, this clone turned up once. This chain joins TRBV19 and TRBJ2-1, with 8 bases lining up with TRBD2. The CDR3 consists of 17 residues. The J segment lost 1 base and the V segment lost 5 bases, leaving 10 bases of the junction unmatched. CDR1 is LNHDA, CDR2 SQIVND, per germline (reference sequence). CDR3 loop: CASSLRRTSWSYNEQFF. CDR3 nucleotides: TGTGCCAGTAGTCTTCGTAGGACTAGCTGGTCCTACAATGAGCAGTTCTTC.